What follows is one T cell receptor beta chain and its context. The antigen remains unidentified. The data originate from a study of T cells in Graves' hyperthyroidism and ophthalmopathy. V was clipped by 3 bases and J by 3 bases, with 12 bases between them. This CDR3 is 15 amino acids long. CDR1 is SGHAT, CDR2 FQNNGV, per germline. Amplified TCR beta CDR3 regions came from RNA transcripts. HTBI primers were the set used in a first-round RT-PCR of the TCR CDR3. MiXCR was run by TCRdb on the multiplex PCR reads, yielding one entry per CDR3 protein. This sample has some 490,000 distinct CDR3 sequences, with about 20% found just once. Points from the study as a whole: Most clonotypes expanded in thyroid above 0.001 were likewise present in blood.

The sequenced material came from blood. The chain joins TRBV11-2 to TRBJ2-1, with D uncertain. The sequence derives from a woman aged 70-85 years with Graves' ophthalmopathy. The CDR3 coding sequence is TGTGCCAGCAGCTTCCCTAGGGATTACTACAATGAGCAGTTCTTC. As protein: CASSFPRDYYNEQFF.